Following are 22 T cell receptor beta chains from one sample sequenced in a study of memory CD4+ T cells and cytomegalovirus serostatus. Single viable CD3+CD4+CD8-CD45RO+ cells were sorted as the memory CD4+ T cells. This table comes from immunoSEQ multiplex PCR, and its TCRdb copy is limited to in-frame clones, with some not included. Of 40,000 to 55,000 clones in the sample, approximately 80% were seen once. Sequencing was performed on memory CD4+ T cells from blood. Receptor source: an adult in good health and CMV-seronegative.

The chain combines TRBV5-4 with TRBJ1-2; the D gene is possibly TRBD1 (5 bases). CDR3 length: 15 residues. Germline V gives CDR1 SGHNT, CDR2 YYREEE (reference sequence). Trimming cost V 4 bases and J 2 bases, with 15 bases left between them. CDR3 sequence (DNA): TGTGCCAGCAGCCCGGAGGGCAGGGAGAACTATGGCTACACCTTC. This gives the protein CASSPEGRENYGYTF.

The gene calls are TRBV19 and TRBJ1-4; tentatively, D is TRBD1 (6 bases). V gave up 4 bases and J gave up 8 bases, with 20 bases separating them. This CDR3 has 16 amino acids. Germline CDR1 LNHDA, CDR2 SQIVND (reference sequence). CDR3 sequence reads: CASSTHPGARAEKLFF. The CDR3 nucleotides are TGTGCCAGTAGTACTCATCCGGGGGCGAGAGCCGAAAAACTGTTTTTT.

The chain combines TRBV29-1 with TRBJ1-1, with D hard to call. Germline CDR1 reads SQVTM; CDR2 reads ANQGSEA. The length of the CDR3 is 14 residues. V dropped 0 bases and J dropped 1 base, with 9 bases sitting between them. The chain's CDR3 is CSVEEGFGNTEAFF. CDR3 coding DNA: TGCAGCGTTGAAGAGGGTTTTGGGAACACTGAAGCTTTCTTT. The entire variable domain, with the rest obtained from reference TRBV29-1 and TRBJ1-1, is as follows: SAVISQKPSRDICQRGTSLTIQCQVDSQVTMMFWYRQQPGQSLTLIATANQGSEATYESGFVIDKFPISRPNLTFSTLTVSNMSPEDSSIYLCSVEEGFGNTEAFFGQGTRLTVV.

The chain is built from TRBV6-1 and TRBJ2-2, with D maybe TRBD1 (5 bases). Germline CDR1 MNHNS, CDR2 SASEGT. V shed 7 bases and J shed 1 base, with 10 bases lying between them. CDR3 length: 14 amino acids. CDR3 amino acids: CASNRQMNTGELFF. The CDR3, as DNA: TGTGCCAGCAATAGACAGATGAACACCGGGGAGCTGTTTTTT.

The CDR3 region is CASSSRMNTQYF. CDR3 sequence (DNA): TGTGCCAGCAGTTCGCGTATGAATACGCAGTATTTT. The chain couples TRBV28 to TRBJ2-3; D gene unclear. Germline-derived CDR1 and CDR2 are MDHEN and SYDVKM. This CDR3 spans 12 amino acids. V was pared by 4 bases and J by 7 bases, with 9 bases between.

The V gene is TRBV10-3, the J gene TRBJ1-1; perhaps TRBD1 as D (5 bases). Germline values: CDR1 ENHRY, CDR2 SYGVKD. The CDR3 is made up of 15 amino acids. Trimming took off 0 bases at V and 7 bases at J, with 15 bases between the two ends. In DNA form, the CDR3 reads TGTGCCATCAGTGAGTCGATAAACAGGTTTGGTGAAGCTTTCTTT. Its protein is CAISESINRFGEAFF.

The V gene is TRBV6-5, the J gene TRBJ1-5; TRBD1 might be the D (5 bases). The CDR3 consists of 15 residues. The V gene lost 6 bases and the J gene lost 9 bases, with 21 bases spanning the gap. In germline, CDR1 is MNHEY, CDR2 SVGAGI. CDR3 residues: CASRRSMGDQGPQHF. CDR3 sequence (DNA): TGTGCCAGCAGGCGGTCAATGGGGGACCAGGGGCCCCAGCATTTT.

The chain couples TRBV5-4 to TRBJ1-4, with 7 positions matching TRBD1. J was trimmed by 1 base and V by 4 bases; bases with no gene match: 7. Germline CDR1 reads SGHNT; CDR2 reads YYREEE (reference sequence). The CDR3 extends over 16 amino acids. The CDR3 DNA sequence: TGTGCCAGCAGCCAGGGACAGAGACAAACTAATGAAAAACTGTTTTTT. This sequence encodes CASSQGQRQTNEKLFF.

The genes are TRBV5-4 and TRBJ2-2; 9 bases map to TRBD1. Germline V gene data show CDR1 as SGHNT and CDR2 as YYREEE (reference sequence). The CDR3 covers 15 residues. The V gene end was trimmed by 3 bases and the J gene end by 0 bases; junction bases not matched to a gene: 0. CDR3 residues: CASSWDRANTGELFF. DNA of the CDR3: TGTGCCAGCAGCTGGGACAGGGCGAACACCGGGGAGCTGTTTTTT.

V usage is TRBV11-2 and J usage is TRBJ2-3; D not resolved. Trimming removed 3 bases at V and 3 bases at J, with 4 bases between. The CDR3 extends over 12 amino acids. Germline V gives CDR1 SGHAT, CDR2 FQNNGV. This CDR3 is CASSLVTDTQYF. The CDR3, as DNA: TGTGCCAGCAGCTTGGTTACAGATACGCAGTATTTT.

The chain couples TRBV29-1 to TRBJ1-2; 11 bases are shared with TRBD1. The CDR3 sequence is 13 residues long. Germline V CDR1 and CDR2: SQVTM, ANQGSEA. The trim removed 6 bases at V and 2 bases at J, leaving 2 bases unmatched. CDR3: CSVRDRGNYGYTF. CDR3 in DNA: TGCAGCGTGAGGGACAGGGGGAACTATGGCTACACCTTC.

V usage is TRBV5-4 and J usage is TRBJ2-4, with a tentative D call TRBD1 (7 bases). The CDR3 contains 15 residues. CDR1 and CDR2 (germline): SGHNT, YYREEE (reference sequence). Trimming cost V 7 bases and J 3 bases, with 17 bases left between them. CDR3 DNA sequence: TGTGCCAGCCGACCCCAGGGGGGTGGCAAAAACATTCAGTACTTC. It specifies CASRPQGGGKNIQYF. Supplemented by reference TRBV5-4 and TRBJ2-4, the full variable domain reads ETGVTQSPTHLIKTRGQQVTLRCSSQSGHNTVSWYQQALGQGPQFIFQYYREEENGRGNFPPRFSGLQFPNYSSELNVNALELDDSALYLCASRPQGGGKNIQYFGAGTRLSVL.

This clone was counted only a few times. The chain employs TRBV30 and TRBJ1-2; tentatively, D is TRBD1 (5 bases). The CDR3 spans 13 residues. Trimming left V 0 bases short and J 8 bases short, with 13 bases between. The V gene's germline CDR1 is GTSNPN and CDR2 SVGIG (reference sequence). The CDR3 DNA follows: TGTGCCTGGAGTGTTGCAGGGAGGGGAGGCTACACCTTC. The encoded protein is CAWSVAGRGGYTF. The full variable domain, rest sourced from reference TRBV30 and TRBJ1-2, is SQTIHQWPATLVQPVGSPLSLECTVEGTSNPNLYWYRQAAGRGLQLLFYSVGIGQISSEVPQNLSASRPQDRQFILSSKKLLLSDSGFYLCAWSVAGRGGYTFGSGTRLTVV.

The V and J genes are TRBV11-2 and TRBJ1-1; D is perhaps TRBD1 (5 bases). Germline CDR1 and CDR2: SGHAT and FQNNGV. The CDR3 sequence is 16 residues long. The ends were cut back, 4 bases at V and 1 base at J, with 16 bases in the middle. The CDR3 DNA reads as TGTGCCAGCAGCTCACACTGGGGGGGTTGGAACACTGAAGCTTTCTTT. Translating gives CASSSHWGGWNTEAFF.

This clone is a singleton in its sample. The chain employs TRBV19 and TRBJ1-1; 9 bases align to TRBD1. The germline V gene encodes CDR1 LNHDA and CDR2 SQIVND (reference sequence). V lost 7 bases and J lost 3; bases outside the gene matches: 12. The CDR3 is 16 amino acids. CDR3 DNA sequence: TGTGCCAGTACCCCGGGGGGGACAGGGTCGCACACTGAAGCTTTCTTT. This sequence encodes CASTPGGTGSHTEAFF.

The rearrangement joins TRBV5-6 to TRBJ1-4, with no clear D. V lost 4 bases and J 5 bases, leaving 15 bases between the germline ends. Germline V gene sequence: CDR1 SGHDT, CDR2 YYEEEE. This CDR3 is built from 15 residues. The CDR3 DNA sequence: TGTGCCAGCAGCGTTCGGTGGCCCTTCAATGAAAAACTGTTTTTT. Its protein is CASSVRWPFNEKLFF.

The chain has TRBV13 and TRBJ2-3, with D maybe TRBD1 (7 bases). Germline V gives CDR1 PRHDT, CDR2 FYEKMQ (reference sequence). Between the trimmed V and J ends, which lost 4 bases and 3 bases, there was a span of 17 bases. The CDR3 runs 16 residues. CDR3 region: CASSSPGGLGTDTQYF. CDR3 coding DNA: TGTGCCAGCAGCTCCCCAGGGGGGCTCGGTACAGATACGCAGTATTTT.

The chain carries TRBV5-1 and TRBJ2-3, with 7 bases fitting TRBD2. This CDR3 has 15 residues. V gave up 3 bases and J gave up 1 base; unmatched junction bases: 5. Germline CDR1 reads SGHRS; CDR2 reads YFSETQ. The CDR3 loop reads CASSSRGGGTDTQYF. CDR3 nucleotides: TGCGCCAGCAGCTCCCGGGGAGGGGGCACAGATACGCAGTATTTT.

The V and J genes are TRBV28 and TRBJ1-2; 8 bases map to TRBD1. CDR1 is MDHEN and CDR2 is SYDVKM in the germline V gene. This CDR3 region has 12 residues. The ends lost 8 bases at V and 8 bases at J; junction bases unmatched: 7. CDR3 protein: CASQRQGNGYTF. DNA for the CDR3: TGTGCCAGCCAACGACAGGGGAACGGCTACACCTTC.

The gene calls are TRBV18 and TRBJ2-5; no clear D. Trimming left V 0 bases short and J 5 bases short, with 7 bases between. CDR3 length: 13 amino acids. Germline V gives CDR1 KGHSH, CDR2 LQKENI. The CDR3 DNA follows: TGTGCCAGCTCACCACCGAGCTTGGAGACCCAGTACTTC. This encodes CASSPPSLETQYF.

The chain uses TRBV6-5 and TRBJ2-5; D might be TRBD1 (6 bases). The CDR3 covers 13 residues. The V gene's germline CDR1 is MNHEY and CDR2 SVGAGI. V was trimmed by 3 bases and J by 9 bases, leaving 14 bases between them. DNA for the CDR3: TGTGCCAGCAGTTATGGGGGCCCGACGGCCCAGTACTTC. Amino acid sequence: CASSYGGPTAQYF.

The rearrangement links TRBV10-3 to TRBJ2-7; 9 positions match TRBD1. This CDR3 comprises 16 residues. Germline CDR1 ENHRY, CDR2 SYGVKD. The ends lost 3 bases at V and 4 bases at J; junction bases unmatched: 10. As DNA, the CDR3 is TGTGCCATCAGTGACTCAACCGGGACAGGGCGTTACGAGCAGTACTTC. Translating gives CAISDSTGTGRYEQYF.